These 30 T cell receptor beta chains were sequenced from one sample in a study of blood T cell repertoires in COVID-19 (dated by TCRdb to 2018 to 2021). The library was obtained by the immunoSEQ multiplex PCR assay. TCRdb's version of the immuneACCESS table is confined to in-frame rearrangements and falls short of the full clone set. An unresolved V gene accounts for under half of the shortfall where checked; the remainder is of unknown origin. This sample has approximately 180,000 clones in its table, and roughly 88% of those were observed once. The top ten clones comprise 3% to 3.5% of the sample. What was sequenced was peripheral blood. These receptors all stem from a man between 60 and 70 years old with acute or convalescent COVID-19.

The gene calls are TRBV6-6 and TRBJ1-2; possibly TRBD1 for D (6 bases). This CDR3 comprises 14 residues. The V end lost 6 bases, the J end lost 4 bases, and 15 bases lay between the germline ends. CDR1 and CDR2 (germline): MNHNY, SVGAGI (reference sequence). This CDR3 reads CASRRTASVYGYTF. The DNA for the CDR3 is TGTGCCAGCAGGCGGACAGCCTCTGTCTATGGCTACACCTTC.

Here the CDR3 reads CAWSVQVRETQYF. In nucleotides, the CDR3 is TGTGCCTGGAGTGTACAAGTCAGGGAGACCCAGTACTTC. The chain combines TRBV30 with TRBJ2-5, with D unresolved. Germline-derived CDR1 and CDR2 are GTSNPN and SVGIG (reference sequence). The CDR3 loop spans 13 amino acids. Trimming left V 0 bases short and J 5 bases short, with 10 bases between.

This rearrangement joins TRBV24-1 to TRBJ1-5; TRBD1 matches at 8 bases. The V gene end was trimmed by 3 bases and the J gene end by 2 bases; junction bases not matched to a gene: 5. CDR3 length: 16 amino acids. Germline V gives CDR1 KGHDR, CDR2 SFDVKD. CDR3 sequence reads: CATSDRTGIGNQPQHF. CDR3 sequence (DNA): TGTGCCACCAGTGATCGGACAGGGATTGGCAATCAGCCCCAGCATTTT.

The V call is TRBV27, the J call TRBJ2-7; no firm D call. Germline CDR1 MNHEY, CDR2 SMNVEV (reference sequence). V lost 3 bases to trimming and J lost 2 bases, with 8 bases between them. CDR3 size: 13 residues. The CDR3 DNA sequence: TGTGCCAGCAGTTTCTCGACTGCCTACGAGCAGTACTTC. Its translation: CASSFSTAYEQYF.

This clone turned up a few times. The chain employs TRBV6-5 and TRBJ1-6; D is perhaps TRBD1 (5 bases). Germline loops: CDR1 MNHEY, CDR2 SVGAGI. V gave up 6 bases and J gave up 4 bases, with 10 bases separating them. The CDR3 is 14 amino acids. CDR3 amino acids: CASRAGPYNSPLHF. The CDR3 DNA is TGTGCCAGCAGGGCGGGACCTTATAATTCACCCCTCCACTTT.

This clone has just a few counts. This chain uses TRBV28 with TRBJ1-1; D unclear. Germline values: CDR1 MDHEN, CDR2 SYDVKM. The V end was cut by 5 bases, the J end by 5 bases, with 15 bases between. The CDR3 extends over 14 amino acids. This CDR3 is CASSEIDKPTEAFF. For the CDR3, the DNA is TGTGCCAGCAGTGAAATTGACAAACCGACTGAAGCTTTCTTT.

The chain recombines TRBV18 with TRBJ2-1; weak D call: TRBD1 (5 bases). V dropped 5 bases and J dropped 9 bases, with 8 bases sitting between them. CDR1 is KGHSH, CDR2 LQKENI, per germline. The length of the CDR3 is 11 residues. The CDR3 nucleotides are TGTGCCAGCTCAGGGCAGGGTGAGCAGTTCTTC. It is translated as CASSGQGEQFF.

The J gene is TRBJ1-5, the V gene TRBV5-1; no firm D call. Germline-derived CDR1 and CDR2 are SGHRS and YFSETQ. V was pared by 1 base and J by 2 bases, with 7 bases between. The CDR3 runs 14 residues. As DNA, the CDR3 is TGCGCCAGCAGCTTGCGGCAGGGCAATCAGCCCCAGCATTTT. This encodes CASSLRQGNQPQHF.

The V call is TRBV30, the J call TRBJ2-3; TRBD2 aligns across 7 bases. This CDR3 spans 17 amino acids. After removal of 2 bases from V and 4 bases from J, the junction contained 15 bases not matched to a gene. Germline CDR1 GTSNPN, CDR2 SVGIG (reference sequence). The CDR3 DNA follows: TGTGCCTGGAGTACCTGGCAGGGAGGGGTCAGGCCAGATACGCAGTATTTT. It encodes CAWSTWQGGVRPDTQYF. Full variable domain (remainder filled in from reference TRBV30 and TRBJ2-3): SQTIHQWPATLVQPVGSPLSLECTVEGTSNPNLYWYRQAAGRGLQLLFYSVGIGQISSEVPQNLSASRPQDRQFILSSKKLLLSDSGFYLCAWSTWQGGVRPDTQYFGPGTRLTVL.

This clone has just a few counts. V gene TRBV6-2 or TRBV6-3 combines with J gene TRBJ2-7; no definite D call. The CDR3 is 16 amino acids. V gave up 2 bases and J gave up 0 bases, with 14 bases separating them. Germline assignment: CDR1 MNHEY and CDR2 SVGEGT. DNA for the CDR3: TGTGCCAGCAGTTACCCCCAAAGACGGGTCTCCTACGAGCAGTACTTC. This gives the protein CASSYPQRRVSYEQYF.

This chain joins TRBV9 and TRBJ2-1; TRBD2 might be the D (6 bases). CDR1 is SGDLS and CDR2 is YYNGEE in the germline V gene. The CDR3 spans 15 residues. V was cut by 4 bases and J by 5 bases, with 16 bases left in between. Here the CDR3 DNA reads TGTGCCAGCAGCCGGGGAGGAGCGCTCCACAATGAGCAGTTCTTC. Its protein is CASSRGGALHNEQFF.

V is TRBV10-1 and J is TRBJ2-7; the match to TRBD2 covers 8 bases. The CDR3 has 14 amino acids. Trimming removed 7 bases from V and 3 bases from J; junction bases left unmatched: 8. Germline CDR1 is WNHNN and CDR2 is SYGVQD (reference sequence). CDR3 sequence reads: CASKTGLVIYEQYF. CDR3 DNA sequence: TGCGCCAGCAAAACGGGACTAGTTATCTACGAGCAGTACTTC.

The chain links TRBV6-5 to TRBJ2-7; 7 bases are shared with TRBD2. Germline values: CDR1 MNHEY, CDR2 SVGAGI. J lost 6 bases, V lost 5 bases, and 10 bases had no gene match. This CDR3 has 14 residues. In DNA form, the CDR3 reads TGTGCCAGCAGTACCCCCGGACTAGTCCGCGAGCAGTACTTC. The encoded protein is CASSTPGLVREQYF.

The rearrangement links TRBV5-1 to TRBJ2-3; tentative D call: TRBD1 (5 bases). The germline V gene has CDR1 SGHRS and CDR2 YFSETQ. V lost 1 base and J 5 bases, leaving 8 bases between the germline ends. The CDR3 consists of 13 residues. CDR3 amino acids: CASSLRQGDTQYF. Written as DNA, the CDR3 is TGCGCCAGCAGCTTGAGGCAGGGAGATACGCAGTATTTT.

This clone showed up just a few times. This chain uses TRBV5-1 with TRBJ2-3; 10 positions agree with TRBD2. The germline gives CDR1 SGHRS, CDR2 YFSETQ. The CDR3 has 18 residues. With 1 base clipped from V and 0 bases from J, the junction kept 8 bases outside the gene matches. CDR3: CASSLWPSGSPSTDTQYF. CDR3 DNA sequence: TGCGCCAGCAGCTTGTGGCCTAGCGGGAGCCCTAGCACAGATACGCAGTATTTT. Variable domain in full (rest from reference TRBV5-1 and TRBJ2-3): KAGVTQTPRYLIKTRGQQVTLSCSPISGHRSVSWYQQTPGQGLQFLFEYFSETQRNKGNFPGRFSGRQFSNSRSEMNVSTLELGDSALYLCASSLWPSGSPSTDTQYFGPGTRLTVL.

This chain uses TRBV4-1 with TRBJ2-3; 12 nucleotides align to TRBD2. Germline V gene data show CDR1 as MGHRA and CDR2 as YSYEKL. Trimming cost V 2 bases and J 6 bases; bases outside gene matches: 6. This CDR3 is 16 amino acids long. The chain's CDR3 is CASSQLAGGYKDTQYF. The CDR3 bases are TGCGCCAGCAGCCAACTAGCGGGAGGGTACAAGGATACGCAGTATTTT.

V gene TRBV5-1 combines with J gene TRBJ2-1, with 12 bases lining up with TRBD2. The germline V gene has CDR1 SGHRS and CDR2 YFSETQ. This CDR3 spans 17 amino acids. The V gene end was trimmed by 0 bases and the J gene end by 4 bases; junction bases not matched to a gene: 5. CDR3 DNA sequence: TGCGCCAGCAGCTTGGGACTAGCGGGAGTTGGATACAATGAGCAGTTCTTC. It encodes CASSLGLAGVGYNEQFF.

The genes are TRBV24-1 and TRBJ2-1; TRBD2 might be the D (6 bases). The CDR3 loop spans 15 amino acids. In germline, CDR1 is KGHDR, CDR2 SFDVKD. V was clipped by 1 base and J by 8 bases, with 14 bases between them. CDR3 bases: TGTGCCACCAGTGATTTATCGGGAGCTAAGCATGAGCAGTTCTTC. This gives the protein CATSDLSGAKHEQFF.

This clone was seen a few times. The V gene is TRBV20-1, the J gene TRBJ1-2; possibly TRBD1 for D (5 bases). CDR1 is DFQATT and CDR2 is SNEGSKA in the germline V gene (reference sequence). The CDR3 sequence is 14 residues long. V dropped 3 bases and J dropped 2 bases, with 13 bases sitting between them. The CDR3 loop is CSASGGGSNYGYTF. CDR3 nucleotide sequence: TGCAGTGCTAGTGGCGGGGGATCCAACTATGGCTACACCTTC.

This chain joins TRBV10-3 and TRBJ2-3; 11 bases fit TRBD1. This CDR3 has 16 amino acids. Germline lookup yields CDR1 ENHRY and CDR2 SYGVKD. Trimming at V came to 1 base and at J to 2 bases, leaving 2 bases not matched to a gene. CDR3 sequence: CAISEYGQGATDTQYF. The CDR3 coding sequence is TGTGCCATCAGTGAGTACGGACAGGGGGCCACAGATACGCAGTATTTT.

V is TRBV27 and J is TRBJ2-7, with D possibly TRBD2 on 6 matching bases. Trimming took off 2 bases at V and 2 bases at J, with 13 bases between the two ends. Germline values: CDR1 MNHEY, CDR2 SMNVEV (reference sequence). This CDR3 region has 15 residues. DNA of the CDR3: TGTGCCAGCAGTTTAAAGACTAGTCCCACCTACGAGCAGTACTTC. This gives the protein CASSLKTSPTYEQYF.

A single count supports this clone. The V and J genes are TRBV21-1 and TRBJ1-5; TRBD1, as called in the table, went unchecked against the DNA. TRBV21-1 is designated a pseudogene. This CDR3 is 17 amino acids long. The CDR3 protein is CASSKGATAYSNQPQHF. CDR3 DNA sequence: TGTGCCAGCTCCAAGGGGGCGACAGCTTATAGCAATCAGCCCCAGCATTTT.

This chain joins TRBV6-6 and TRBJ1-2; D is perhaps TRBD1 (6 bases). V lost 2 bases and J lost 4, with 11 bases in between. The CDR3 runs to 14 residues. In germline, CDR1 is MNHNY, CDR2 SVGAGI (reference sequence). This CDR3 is CASSYLDSPYGYTF. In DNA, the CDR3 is TGTGCCAGCAGTTACCTGGACAGTCCCTATGGCTACACCTTC.

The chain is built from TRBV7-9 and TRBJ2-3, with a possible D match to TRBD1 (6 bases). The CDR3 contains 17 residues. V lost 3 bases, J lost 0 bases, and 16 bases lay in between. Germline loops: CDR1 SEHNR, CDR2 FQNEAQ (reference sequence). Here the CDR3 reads CASSFPPRGPSTDTQYF. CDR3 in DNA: TGTGCCAGCAGCTTTCCCCCCAGGGGCCCTAGCACAGATACGCAGTATTTT.

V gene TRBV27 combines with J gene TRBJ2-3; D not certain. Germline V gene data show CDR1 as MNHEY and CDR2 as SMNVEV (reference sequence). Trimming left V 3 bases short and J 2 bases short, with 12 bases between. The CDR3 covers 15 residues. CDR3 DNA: TGTGCCAGCAGTTTTCTTCCCCGGTCCACAGATACGCAGTATTTT. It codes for CASSFLPRSTDTQYF.

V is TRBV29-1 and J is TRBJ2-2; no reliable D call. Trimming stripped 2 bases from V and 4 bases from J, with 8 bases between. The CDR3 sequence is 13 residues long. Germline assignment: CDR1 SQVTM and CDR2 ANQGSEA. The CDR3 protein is CSVESGSTGELFF. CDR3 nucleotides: TGCAGCGTTGAATCGGGTTCCACCGGGGAGCTGTTTTTT.

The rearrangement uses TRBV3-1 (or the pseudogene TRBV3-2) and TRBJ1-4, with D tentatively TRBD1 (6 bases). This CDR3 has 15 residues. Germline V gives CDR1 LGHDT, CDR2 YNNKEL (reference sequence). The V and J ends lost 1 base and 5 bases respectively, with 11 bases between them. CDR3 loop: CASSQATGRNEKLFF. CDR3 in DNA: TGTGCCAGCAGCCAAGCGACAGGTCGAAATGAAAAACTGTTTTTT.

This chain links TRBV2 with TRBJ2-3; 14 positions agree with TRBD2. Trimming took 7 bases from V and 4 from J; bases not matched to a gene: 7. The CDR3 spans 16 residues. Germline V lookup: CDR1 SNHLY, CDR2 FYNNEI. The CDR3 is CASTPGLAGEADTQYF. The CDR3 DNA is TGTGCCAGCACCCCGGGACTAGCGGGAGAAGCAGATACGCAGTATTTT.

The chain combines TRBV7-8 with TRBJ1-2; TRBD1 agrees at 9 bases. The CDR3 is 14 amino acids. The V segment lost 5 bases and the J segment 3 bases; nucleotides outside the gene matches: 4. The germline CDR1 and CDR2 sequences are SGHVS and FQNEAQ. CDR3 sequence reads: CASSRRDRDYGYTF. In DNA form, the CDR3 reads TGTGCCAGCAGCCGCCGGGACAGGGACTATGGCTACACCTTC.

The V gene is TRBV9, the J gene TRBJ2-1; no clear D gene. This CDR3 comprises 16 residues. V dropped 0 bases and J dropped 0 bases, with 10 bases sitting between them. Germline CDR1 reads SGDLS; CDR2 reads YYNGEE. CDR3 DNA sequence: TGTGCCAGCAGCGTAGCTGGCGGCCGCTCCTACAATGAGCAGTTCTTC. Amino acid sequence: CASSVAGGRSYNEQFF.